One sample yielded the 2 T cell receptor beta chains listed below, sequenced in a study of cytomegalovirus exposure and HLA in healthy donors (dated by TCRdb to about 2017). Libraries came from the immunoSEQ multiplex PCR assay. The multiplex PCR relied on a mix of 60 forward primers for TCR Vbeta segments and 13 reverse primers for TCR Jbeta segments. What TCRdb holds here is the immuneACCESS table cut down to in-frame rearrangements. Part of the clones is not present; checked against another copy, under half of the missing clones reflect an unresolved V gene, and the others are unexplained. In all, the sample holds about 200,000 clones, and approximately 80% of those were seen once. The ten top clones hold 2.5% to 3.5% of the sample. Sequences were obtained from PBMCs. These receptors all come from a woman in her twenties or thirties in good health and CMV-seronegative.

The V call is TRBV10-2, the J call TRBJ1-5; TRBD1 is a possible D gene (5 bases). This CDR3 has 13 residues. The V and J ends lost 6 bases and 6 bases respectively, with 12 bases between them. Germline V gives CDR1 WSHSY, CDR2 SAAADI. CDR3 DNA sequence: TGCGCCAGCAGCTGGGACTTGTTTCAGCCCCAGCATTTT. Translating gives CASSWDLFQPQHF.

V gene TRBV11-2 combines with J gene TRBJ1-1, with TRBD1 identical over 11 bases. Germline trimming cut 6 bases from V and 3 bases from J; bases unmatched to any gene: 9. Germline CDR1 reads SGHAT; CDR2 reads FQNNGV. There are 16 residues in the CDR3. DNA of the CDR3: TGTGCCAGCAGTTACCACCCGGACAGGGGGCACACTGAAGCTTTCTTT. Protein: CASSYHPDRGHTEAFF. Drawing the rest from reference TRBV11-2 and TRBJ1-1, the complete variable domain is EAGVAQSPRYKIIEKRQSVAFWCNPISGHATLYWYQQILGQGPKLLIQFQNNGVVDDSQLPKDRFSAERLKGVDSTLKIQPAKLEDSAVYLCASSYHPDRGHTEAFFGQGTRLTVV.